This T cell receptor (beta chain) comes out of a study of blood T cell repertoires in COVID-19. This CDR3 is 14 amino acids long. Germline trimming cut 5 bases from V and 0 bases from J; bases unmatched to any gene: 4. Germline CDR1 and CDR2: SGHTA and FQGTGA. This clone has a handful of counts. Clones were sequenced by immunoSEQ multiplex PCR, and TCRdb holds only the in-frame ones, with some missing. The sample yields 9,500 to 11,000 clones, roughly 87% seen once. The specimen sequenced was peripheral blood. The receptor was derived from a human donor in a cohort sampled during active COVID-19. The chain uses TRBV7-3 and TRBJ2-7; 7 bases are shared with TRBD2. For the CDR3, the DNA is TGTGCCAGCAGCCGAGGCGGGGGCTCCTACGAGCAGTACTTC. Amino acids: CASSRGGGSYEQYF.